A selection of T cell receptor beta chains follows, all from one sample in a study of blood T cell repertoires in COVID-19. Method: immunoSEQ multiplex PCR; TCRdb's copy keeps in-frame clones and lacks some. Found here are over 100,000 clones, more than 80% of them singletons; the top ten hold more than 9%. Sample: peripheral blood. These receptors all come from a human donor in a cohort sampled during active COVID-19. Each CDR3 is given with its conserved first and last residue. Fields, in order: J gene, clone size, D gene, V gene, CDR3 DNA, CDR3 protein. A D gene is named only where the DNA matches it firmly. Size is stated for part of the rows, as once, few or many counts, or as a class when the clone is expanded.

J gene: TRBJ1-2
clone size: -
D gene: -
V gene: TRBV29-1
CDR3 DNA: TGCAGCGTTCCCCGGGCGGGTGGCTACACCTTC
CDR3 protein: CSVPRAGGYTF

J gene: TRBJ1-5
clone size: -
D gene: -
V gene: TRBV6-5
CDR3 DNA: TGTGCCAGCAGTTTTGGGGCAAGCAATCAGCCCCAGCATTTT
CDR3 protein: CASSFGASNQPQHF

J gene: TRBJ2-2
clone size: -
D gene: TRBD1
V gene: TRBV20-1
CDR3 DNA: TGCAGTGCTAGTGTTTTTGGCAGGGGGATGGAGCTGTTTTTT
CDR3 protein: CSASVFGRGMELFF

J gene: TRBJ1-1
clone size: -
D gene: -
V gene: TRBV27
CDR3 DNA: TGTGCCAGCAGTTTCGCCCAGGGGAACACTGAAGCTTTCTTT
CDR3 protein: CASSFAQGNTEAFF

J gene: TRBJ1-1
clone size: -
D gene: TRBD1
V gene: TRBV5-8
CDR3 DNA: TGTGCCAGCAGACAAGACAGGGGGGGAAGTTACACTGAAGCTTTCTTT
CDR3 protein: CASRQDRGGSYTEAFF

J gene: TRBJ1-1
clone size: -
D gene: TRBD1
V gene: TRBV6-5
CDR3 DNA: TGTGCCAGCATCAGAGGGACAGGGTGGAACACTGAAGCTTTCTTT
CDR3 protein: CASIRGTGWNTEAFF

J gene: TRBJ2-7
clone size: few
D gene: -
V gene: TRBV19
CDR3 DNA: TGTGCCAGTAGTATAGGCGGGGTTTGGAGAAACTACGAGCAGTACTTC
CDR3 protein: CASSIGGVWRNYEQYF

J gene: TRBJ1-3
clone size: -
D gene: TRBD1
V gene: TRBV5-1
CDR3 DNA: TGCGCCAGCAGCGAACAGGGGGACAGAAACACCATATATTTT
CDR3 protein: CASSEQGDRNTIYF

J gene: TRBJ2-7
clone size: once
D gene: TRBD1
V gene: TRBV29-1
CDR3 DNA: TGCAGCGCCGTGGGGTGGACAGGGGCCTACGAGCAGTACTTC
CDR3 protein: CSAVGWTGAYEQYF

J gene: TRBJ1-1
clone size: -
D gene: TRBD1
V gene: TRBV19
CDR3 DNA: TGTGCCAGTACCCGAGGGACAGGGGGGACTGAAGCTTTCTTT
CDR3 protein: CASTRGTGGTEAFF

J gene: TRBJ2-2
clone size: -
D gene: -
V gene: TRBV5-1
CDR3 DNA: TGCGCCAGCAGCGGCAGGGGGAACACCGGGGAGCTGTTTTTT
CDR3 protein: CASSGRGNTGELFF

J gene: TRBJ2-1
clone size: -
D gene: -
V gene: TRBV9
CDR3 DNA: TGTGCCAGCAGCGTAGGCGGCGGGTTGTATGGCAATGAGCAGTTCTTC
CDR3 protein: CASSVGGGLYGNEQFF

J gene: TRBJ2-7
clone size: once
D gene: -
V gene: TRBV7-2
CDR3 DNA: TGTGCCAGCAGCTCCAGTGCCAGGGTGAGCGAGCAGTACTTC
CDR3 protein: CASSSSARVSEQYF

J gene: TRBJ2-5
clone size: -
D gene: TRBD2
V gene: TRBV5-6
CDR3 DNA: TGTGCCAGCAGCTGGCGGGGGGAGACCCAGTACTTC
CDR3 protein: CASSWRGETQYF

J gene: TRBJ2-5
clone size: -
D gene: -
V gene: TRBV5-1
CDR3 DNA: TGCGCCAGCAGCTTCAGAATCGGGGAGACCCAGTACTTC
CDR3 protein: CASSFRIGETQYF

J gene: TRBJ1-1
clone size: -
D gene: -
V gene: TRBV5-1
CDR3 DNA: TGCGCCAGCAGCCCGGGACTGGGGAACACTGAAGCTTTCTTT
CDR3 protein: CASSPGLGNTEAFF

J gene: TRBJ2-3
clone size: -
D gene: -
V gene: TRBV5-5
CDR3 DNA: TGTGCCAGCAACTCGGGCGGGACAGATACGCAGTATTTT
CDR3 protein: CASNSGGTDTQYF

J gene: TRBJ1-2
clone size: -
D gene: TRBD1
V gene: TRBV28
CDR3 DNA: TGTGCCAGCAGTCCACAGACAGGGAGCTATGGCTACACCTTC
CDR3 protein: CASSPQTGSYGYTF

J gene: TRBJ1-5
clone size: few
D gene: -
V gene: TRBV6-5
CDR3 DNA: TGTGCCAGCAGTTATTCAGCGCCGGGCAATCAGCCCCAGCATTTT
CDR3 protein: CASSYSAPGNQPQHF

J gene: TRBJ2-1
clone size: once
D gene: -
V gene: TRBV6-2/TRBV6-3
CDR3 DNA: TGTGCCAGCAGTTTTATCGCGGGAAGCTCCTACAATGAGCAGTTCTTC
CDR3 protein: CASSFIAGSSYNEQFF

J gene: TRBJ1-1
clone size: -
D gene: -
V gene: TRBV12-2
CDR3 DNA: TGTGCAAGTCGCTTAGCGCCGGGGGATACTGAAGCTTTCTTT
CDR3 protein: CASRLAPGDTEAFF

J gene: TRBJ1-2
clone size: -
D gene: TRBD1
V gene: TRBV15
CDR3 DNA: TGTGCCACCAGTCCCAGGGGGCTAGGAGGCTACACCTTC
CDR3 protein: CATSPRGLGGYTF

J gene: TRBJ2-1
clone size: -
D gene: TRBD2
V gene: TRBV6-5
CDR3 DNA: TGTGCCAGCAGAGTAGCGGGGGGGCCCGGAGAGCAGTTCTTC
CDR3 protein: CASRVAGGPGEQFF

J gene: TRBJ2-5
clone size: -
D gene: -
V gene: TRBV5-1
CDR3 DNA: TGCGCCAGCAGCTTGTCGGGAGACTACCAAGAGACCCAGTACTTC
CDR3 protein: CASSLSGDYQETQYF

J gene: TRBJ2-2
clone size: -
D gene: TRBD2
V gene: TRBV6-6
CDR3 DNA: TGTGCCAGCAGTTACTCTACTAGCGTCGGGGAGCTGTTTTTT
CDR3 protein: CASSYSTSVGELFF

J gene: TRBJ2-5
clone size: -
D gene: -
V gene: TRBV2
CDR3 DNA: TGTGCCAGCAGAGCTAGACAGCTAGGAGAGACCCAGTACTTC
CDR3 protein: CASRARQLGETQYF

J gene: TRBJ1-4
clone size: -
D gene: -
V gene: TRBV19
CDR3 DNA: TGTGCCAGTAGTATCTATCACGCGGGTGAAAAACTGTTTTTT
CDR3 protein: CASSIYHAGEKLFF

J gene: TRBJ2-7
clone size: -
D gene: TRBD1
V gene: TRBV19
CDR3 DNA: TGTGCCAGTAGTATAGATCTTACGGGACAGGGGGACGAGCAGTACTTC
CDR3 protein: CASSIDLTGQGDEQYF

J gene: TRBJ2-1
clone size: -
D gene: TRBD2
V gene: TRBV19
CDR3 DNA: TGTGCCAGTAGCAAAACTAGCGGGGGATGGGATGAGCAGTTCTTC
CDR3 protein: CASSKTSGGWDEQFF

J gene: TRBJ2-5
clone size: -
D gene: TRBD1
V gene: TRBV19
CDR3 DNA: TGTGCCAGTACGGACAGGGGGCGGGAGACCCAGTACTTC
CDR3 protein: CASTDRGRETQYF

J gene: TRBJ2-7
clone size: few
D gene: -
V gene: TRBV30
CDR3 DNA: TGTGCCTGGACCCGGGACACTTCCTACGAGCAGTACTTC
CDR3 protein: CAWTRDTSYEQYF

J gene: TRBJ1-3
clone size: -
D gene: -
V gene: TRBV7-2
CDR3 DNA: TGTGCCAGCAGCTTTACTCTCACGGGCTCTGGAAACACCATATATTTT
CDR3 protein: CASSFTLTGSGNTIYF

J gene: TRBJ1-1
clone size: -
D gene: TRBD1
V gene: TRBV7-2
CDR3 DNA: TGTGCCAGCAGCGGGGGACAGGGACTGAACACTGAAGCTTTCTTT
CDR3 protein: CASSGGQGLNTEAFF

J gene: TRBJ2-7
clone size: -
D gene: TRBD2
V gene: TRBV5-1
CDR3 DNA: TGCGCCAGCAGCTTCGGACTAGCCCCCTACGAGCAGTACTTC
CDR3 protein: CASSFGLAPYEQYF

J gene: TRBJ1-2
clone size: -
D gene: -
V gene: TRBV10-3
CDR3 DNA: TGTGCCATCAGTGAGTCAGAGAACTATGGCTACACCTTC
CDR3 protein: CAISESENYGYTF

J gene: TRBJ2-7
clone size: -
D gene: -
V gene: TRBV4-3
CDR3 DNA: TGCGCCAGCAGCCAAGACAATGTGGCAACATACGAGCAGTACTTC
CDR3 protein: CASSQDNVATYEQYF

J gene: TRBJ2-1
clone size: -
D gene: -
V gene: TRBV7-2
CDR3 DNA: TGTGCCAGCAGCTTAGCCAGAAACAATGAGCAGTTCTTC
CDR3 protein: CASSLARNNEQFF

J gene: TRBJ1-4
clone size: -
D gene: -
V gene: TRBV7-2
CDR3 DNA: TGTGCCAGCAGCGCCCTTGGATCCGGGATCGGGGAAAAACTGTTTTTT
CDR3 protein: CASSALGSGIGEKLFF

J gene: TRBJ1-1
clone size: -
D gene: -
V gene: TRBV6-5
CDR3 DNA: TGTGCCAGCAGTCCCCGGGACACCAACACTGAAGCTTTCTTT
CDR3 protein: CASSPRDTNTEAFF

J gene: TRBJ2-7
clone size: -
D gene: TRBD2
V gene: TRBV6-1
CDR3 DNA: TGTGCCAGCAGTGCAAACCTTGGACTAGAGAGGGCCTACGAGCAGTACTTC
CDR3 protein: CASSANLGLERAYEQYF

J gene: TRBJ1-5
clone size: few
D gene: -
V gene: TRBV4-3
CDR3 DNA: TGCGCCAGCAGCCAAGGACAAGTCAATCAGCCCCAGCATTTT
CDR3 protein: CASSQGQVNQPQHF

J gene: TRBJ1-2
clone size: -
D gene: -
V gene: TRBV5-5
CDR3 DNA: TGTGCCAGCAGCTTGGATCCGGACAGAATCCCCTATGGCTACACCTTC
CDR3 protein: CASSLDPDRIPYGYTF